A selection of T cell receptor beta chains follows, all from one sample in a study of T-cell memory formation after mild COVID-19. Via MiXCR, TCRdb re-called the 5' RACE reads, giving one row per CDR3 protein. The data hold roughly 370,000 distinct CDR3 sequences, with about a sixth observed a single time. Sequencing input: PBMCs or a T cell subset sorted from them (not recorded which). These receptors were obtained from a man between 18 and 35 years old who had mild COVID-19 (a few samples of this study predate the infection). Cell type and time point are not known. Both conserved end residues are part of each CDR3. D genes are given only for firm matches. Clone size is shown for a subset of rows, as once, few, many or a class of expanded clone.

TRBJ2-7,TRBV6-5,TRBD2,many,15,CASSYSGGSSYEQYF,TGTGCCAGCAGTTACTCCGGGGGGAGCTCCTACGAGCAGTACTTC
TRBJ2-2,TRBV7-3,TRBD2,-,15,CASSAAGGQSGELFF,TGTGCCAGCAGCGCCGCGGGGGGGCAATCCGGGGAGCTGTTTTTT
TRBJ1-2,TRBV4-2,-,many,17,CASSQDLSGALNYGYTF,TGTGCCAGCAGCCAAGATCTTTCGGGGGCGCTTAACTATGGCTACACCTTC
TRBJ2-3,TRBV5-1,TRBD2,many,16,CASSFGLAGSGDTQYF,TGCGCCAGCAGCTTTGGACTAGCGGGGTCCGGGGATACGCAGTATTTT
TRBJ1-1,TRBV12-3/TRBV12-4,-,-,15,CASSPPRELNTEAFF,TGTGCCAGCAGTCCCCCCCGGGAACTGAACACTGAAGCTTTCTTT
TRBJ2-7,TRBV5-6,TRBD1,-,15,CASSLLGQGVDEQYF,TGTGCCAGCAGCTTACTAGGACAGGGGGTCGACGAGCAGTACTTC
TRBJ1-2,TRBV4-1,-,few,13,CASSQGPLEGYTF,TGCGCCAGCAGCCAAGGTCCCCTAGAGGGCTACACCTTC
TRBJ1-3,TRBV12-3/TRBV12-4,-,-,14,CASKQGRIGNTIYF,TGTGCCAGCAAACAGGGACGAATTGGAAACACCATATATTTT
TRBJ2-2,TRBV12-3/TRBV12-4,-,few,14,CASTTTGNTGELFF,TGTGCCAGCACGACGACAGGGAACACCGGGGAGCTGTTTTTT
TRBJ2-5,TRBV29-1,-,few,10,CSGQRETQYF,TGCAGCGGCCAGAGGGAGACCCAGTACTTC
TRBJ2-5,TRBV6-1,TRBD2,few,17,CASSESTSGGGTETQYF,TGTGCCAGCAGTGAATCTACTAGCGGAGGTGGAACGGAGACCCAGTACTTC
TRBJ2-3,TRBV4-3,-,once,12,CASSSSSDTQYF,TGCGCCAGCAGCTCAAGCTCAGATACGCAGTATTTT